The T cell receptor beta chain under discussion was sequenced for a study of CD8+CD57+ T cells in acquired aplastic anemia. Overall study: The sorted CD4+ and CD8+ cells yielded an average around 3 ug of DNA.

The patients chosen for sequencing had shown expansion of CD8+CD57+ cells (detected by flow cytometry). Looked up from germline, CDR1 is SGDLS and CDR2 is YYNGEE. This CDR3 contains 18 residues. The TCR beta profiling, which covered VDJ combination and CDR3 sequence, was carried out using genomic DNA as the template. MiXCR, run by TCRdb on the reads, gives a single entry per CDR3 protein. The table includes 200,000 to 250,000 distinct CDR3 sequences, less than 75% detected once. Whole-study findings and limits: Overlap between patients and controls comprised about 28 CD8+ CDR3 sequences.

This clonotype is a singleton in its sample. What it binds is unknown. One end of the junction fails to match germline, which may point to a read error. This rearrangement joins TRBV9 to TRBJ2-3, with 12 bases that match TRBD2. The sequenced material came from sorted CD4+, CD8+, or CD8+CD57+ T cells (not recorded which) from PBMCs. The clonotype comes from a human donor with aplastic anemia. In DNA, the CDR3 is TGTGCCAGCAGCGTAGCTGGTACTAGCGGGGGGCAGTCAGATACGCAGAATTTT. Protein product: CASSVAGTSGGQSDTQNF.